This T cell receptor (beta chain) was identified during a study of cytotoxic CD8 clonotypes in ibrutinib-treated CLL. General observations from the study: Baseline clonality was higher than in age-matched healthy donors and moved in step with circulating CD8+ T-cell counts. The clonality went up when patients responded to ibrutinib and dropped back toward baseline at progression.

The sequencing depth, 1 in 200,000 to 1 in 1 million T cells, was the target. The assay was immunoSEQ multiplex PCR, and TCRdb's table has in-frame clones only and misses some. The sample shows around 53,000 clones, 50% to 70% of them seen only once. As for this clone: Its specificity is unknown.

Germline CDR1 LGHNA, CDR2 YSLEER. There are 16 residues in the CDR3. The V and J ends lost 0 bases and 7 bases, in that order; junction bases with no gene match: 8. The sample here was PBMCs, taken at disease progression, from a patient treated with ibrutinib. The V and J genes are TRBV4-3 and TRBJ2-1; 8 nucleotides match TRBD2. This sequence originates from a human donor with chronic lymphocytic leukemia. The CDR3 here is CASSQDQSGSKNEQFF. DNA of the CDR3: TGCGCCAGCAGCCAAGACCAAAGCGGGAGCAAGAATGAGCAGTTCTTC.